Below are 26 T cell receptor beta chains sequenced from a single sample in a study of OX40 agonist ivuxolimab in advanced cancers. Sequencing used immunoSEQ multiplex PCR; TCRdb keeps in-frame clones, though not all of them. Of 33,000 or so clones in the sample, more than 75% are singletons; the top ten hold 25%. The sequencing used CD4+ or CD8+ T cells sorted from blood, collected in a trial of the OX40 agonist ivuxolimab. The receptors here all came from an adult with an advanced solid tumor such as melanoma, head and neck, liver or kidney cancer.

As to this clone: One end of the junction fails to match germline, which may point to a read error. The V and J genes are TRBV28 and TRBJ2-2; TRBD1 agrees at 10 bases. The germline V gene has CDR1 MDHEN and CDR2 SYDVKM. The CDR3 totals 16 residues. The CDR3, as DNA: TGTGCCAGCAGTTTTTTGGGACAGGGGAACCCCGGGGAGCTGTTTTTT. It yields the protein CASSFLGQGNPGELFF.

This clone came up once. The genes are TRBV2 and TRBJ1-2, with TRBD1 matching over 11 bases. CDR1 is SNHLY, CDR2 FYNNEI, per germline. The V segment lost 2 bases and the J segment 8 bases; nucleotides outside the gene matches: 7. The CDR3 has 15 residues. The CDR3, as DNA: TGTGCCAGCAGTGAAAGGAGGACAGGGGGCGACGGCTACACCTTC. As protein: CASSERRTGGDGYTF.

The V and J genes are TRBV5-1 and TRBJ2-5; 8 bases fit TRBD1. The V gene's germline CDR1 is SGHRS and CDR2 YFSETQ. The CDR3 sequence is 15 residues long. J lost 2 bases, V lost 2 bases, and 5 bases had no gene match. The DNA of the CDR3 is TGCGCCAGCAGCTTAACAGGGGGTGGGCAAGAGACCCAGTACTTC. Its translation: CASSLTGGGQETQYF.

The chain recombines TRBV5-5 with TRBJ2-7, with 10 bases matching TRBD1. The V gene's germline CDR1 is SGHKS and CDR2 YYEKEE (reference sequence). CDR3 length equals 16 residues. Trimming at V came to 4 bases and at J to 4 bases, leaving 11 bases not matched to a gene. As DNA, the CDR3 is TGTGCCAGCAGCCCCGACCGGGGACAGGGGATGTACGAGCAGTACTTC. Protein product: CASSPDRGQGMYEQYF.

J is TRBJ1-1 and V is TRBV10-3; D is ambiguous. Germline CDR1 ENHRY, CDR2 SYGVKD. The ends were cut back, 11 bases at V and 0 bases at J, with 13 bases in the middle. The CDR3 runs 13 residues. CDR3 sequence: CAARREVNTEAFF. Here the CDR3 DNA reads TGTGCCGCCCGAAGAGAGGTGAACACTGAAGCTTTCTTT.

V and J are TRBV6-5 and TRBJ1-1; D remains unclear. V lost 2 bases, J lost 11 bases, and 6 bases lay in between. CDR1 and CDR2 from the germline V gene are MNHEY and SVGAGI. The CDR3 is 10 amino acids. The CDR3, as DNA: TGTGCCAGCAGTTACACCTATGCTTTCTTT. Residues: CASSYTYAFF.

This clone came up a few times. The chain links TRBV18 to TRBJ1-1, with D perhaps matching TRBD1 (5 bases). This CDR3 spans 15 amino acids. V was shortened by 5 bases and J by 5 bases, with 18 bases between the two germline ends. The germline V gene encodes CDR1 KGHSH and CDR2 LQKENI. The CDR3 DNA sequence: TGTGCCAGCTCAGCGACCGAGGGGTTGGGGACTGAAGCTTTCTTT. As protein: CASSATEGLGTEAFF. The full variable domain, in which reference TRBV18 and TRBJ1-1 provide the parts outside the CDR3, is NAGVMQNPRHLVRRRGQEARLRCSPMKGHSHVYWYRQLPEEGLKFMVYLQKENIIDESGMPKERFSAEFPKEGPSILRIQQVVRGDSAAYFCASSATEGLGTEAFFGQGTRLTVV.

This chain connects TRBV10-1 to TRBJ2-7; 11 nucleotides align to TRBD2. The ends lost 6 bases at V and 2 bases at J; junction bases unmatched: 6. CDR1 is WNHNN and CDR2 is SYGVQD in the germline V gene (reference sequence). The CDR3 totals 15 residues. The CDR3 is CASRPGTSGTYEQYF. CDR3 nucleotides: TGCGCCAGCAGGCCCGGGACTAGCGGAACCTACGAGCAGTACTTC.

The chain uses TRBV5-1 and TRBJ2-3; D not certain. V was pared by 0 bases and J by 3 bases, with 11 bases between. This CDR3 is 15 amino acids long. The germline V gene has CDR1 SGHRS and CDR2 YFSETQ. This chain's CDR3 is CASSLESKATDTQYF. The DNA of the CDR3 is TGCGCCAGCAGCTTGGAGTCTAAGGCTACAGATACGCAGTATTTT.

The chain employs TRBV5-4 and TRBJ2-2, with 7 bases identical to TRBD1. CDR1 SGHNT and CDR2 YYREEE come from the germline V gene (reference sequence). The CDR3 is made up of 15 amino acids. The V and J ends lost 2 bases and 5 bases, in that order; junction bases with no gene match: 6. Here the CDR3 DNA reads TGTGCCAGCAGCTTTCGACAGGGTCGGACCGGGGAGCTGTTTTTT. It encodes CASSFRQGRTGELFF.

V and J are TRBV10-3 and TRBJ1-1, with TRBD1 matching over 7 bases. The CDR3 contains 15 residues. CDR1 ENHRY and CDR2 SYGVKD come from the germline V gene. With V trimmed by 2 bases and J by 5 bases, 8 bases remained unmatched. The DNA of the CDR3 is TGTGCCATCAGTGAGGATCTTACAGGGGTAACTGAAGCTTTCTTT. Its translation is CAISEDLTGVTEAFF.

V is TRBV7-9 and J is TRBJ2-7; D might be TRBD2 (6 bases). The CDR3 is made up of 15 amino acids. In germline, CDR1 is SEHNR, CDR2 FQNEAQ (reference sequence). Trimming took 5 bases from V and 3 from J, leaving 17 bases between them. The CDR3, as DNA: TGTGCCAGCAGCCCAGGTGCGGGGCTGCTCTACGAGCAGTACTTC. Protein: CASSPGAGLLYEQYF. The full variable domain, its missing parts supplied by reference TRBV7-9 and TRBJ2-7, is DTGVSQNPRHKITKRGQNVTFRCDPISEHNRLYWYRQTLGQGPEFLTYFQNEAQLEKSRLLSDRFSAERPKGSFSTLEIQRTEQGDSAMYLCASSPGAGLLYEQYFGPGTRLTVT.

The chain employs TRBV7-2 and TRBJ1-1, with D perhaps TRBD1 (5 bases). The CDR3 loop spans 15 amino acids. Germline-derived CDR1 and CDR2 are SGHTA and FQGNSA. With 1 base removed from V and 2 bases from J, the gap between germline ends came to 11 bases. The DNA of the CDR3 is TGTGCCAGCAGCTTAGGGGGGGGAGGAAACACTGAAGCTTTCTTT. It codes for CASSLGGGGNTEAFF.

This clone was detected only a few times. The CDR3 loop is CASSPQLGEGETQYF. The CDR3, as DNA: TGTGCCAGCAGTCCTCAGCTGGGGGAAGGGGAGACCCAGTACTTC. The chain combines TRBV5-4 with TRBJ2-5; either TRBD1 or TRBD2 may supply D (5 bases each). The CDR3 has 15 amino acids. V was cut by 5 bases and J by 5 bases, with 19 bases left in between. Looked up from germline, CDR1 is SGHNT and CDR2 is YYREEE (reference sequence).

The chain recombines TRBV6-1 with TRBJ2-2, with 7 bases lining up with TRBD1. This CDR3 has 15 residues. With 2 bases clipped from V and 5 bases from J, the junction kept 5 bases outside the gene matches. CDR1 and CDR2 from the germline V gene are MNHNS and SASEGT. In DNA form, the CDR3 reads TGTGCCAGCAGTGAACACTTGACAGGGACCGGGGAGCTGTTTTTT. This codes for CASSEHLTGTGELFF.

The chain carries TRBV6-4 and TRBJ2-1, with 12 bases aligning to TRBD2. Trimming took 0 bases from V and 6 from J; bases not matched to a gene: 0. Germline V gives CDR1 MRHNA, CDR2 SNTAGT. This CDR3 has 15 residues. CDR3 bases: TGTGCCAGCAGTGACTCGACTAGCGGGAGCAATGAGCAGTTCTTC. It translates to CASSDSTSGSNEQFF.

This clone came up a few times. The rearrangement joins TRBV6-1 to TRBJ1-5; maybe TRBD1 (5 bases). Germline values: CDR1 MNHNS, CDR2 SASEGT. Deletions cut 4 bases from V and 4 bases from J, with 8 bases between. CDR3 length equals 13 residues. The CDR3 spells CASSVWGNQPQHF. CDR3 DNA sequence: TGTGCCAGCAGTGTGTGGGGGAATCAGCCCCAGCATTTT.

CDR3 sequence reads: CASSLDVGANVLTF. DNA for the CDR3: TGCGCCAGCAGCTTAGACGTTGGGGCCAACGTCCTGACTTTC. The chain employs TRBV5-1 and TRBJ2-6; D remains unclear. Per the germline V gene, CDR1 is SGHRS and CDR2 is YFSETQ. This CDR3 contains 14 residues. V was pared by 2 bases and J by 3 bases, with 6 bases between.

The V and J genes are TRBV29-1 and TRBJ1-4, with 9 bases lining up with TRBD1. Germline CDR1 SQVTM, CDR2 ANQGSEA. Germline trimming cut 5 bases from V and 5 bases from J; bases unmatched to any gene: 3. This CDR3 is 13 amino acids long. DNA for the CDR3: TGCAGCGTTACCGGGACAGGGAATGAAAAACTGTTTTTT. Residues: CSVTGTGNEKLFF.

This chain links TRBV6-1 with TRBJ2-5, with D possibly being TRBD1 or TRBD2 (6 bases each). The J call may be incorrect, as the DNA end agrees better with TRBJ2-7. CDR3 length equals 15 residues. Germline V gene data show CDR1 as MNHNS and CDR2 as SASEGT. DNA for the CDR3: TGTGCCTGCTACTCTAACAGGCCGGGGGCCAACGAGCAGTACTTC. The encoded protein is CACYSNRPGANEQYF.

The rearrangement uses TRBV29-1 and TRBJ2-7, with 11 bases lining up with TRBD2. CDR1 is SQVTM, CDR2 ANQGSEA, per germline. The CDR3 extends over 13 amino acids. The V and J ends lost 2 bases and 5 bases, in that order; junction bases with no gene match: 2. CDR3 nucleotides: TGCAGCGTTGAATCGACTAGCGGGAACGAGCAGTACTTC. Its protein is CSVESTSGNEQYF.

The V gene is TRBV18, the J gene TRBJ1-5, with TRBD1 as a possible D gene (6 bases). Germline CDR1 reads KGHSH; CDR2 reads LQKENI. V lost 2 bases, J lost 7 bases, and 9 bases lay in between. The CDR3 loop spans 13 amino acids. CDR3 DNA: TGTGCCAGCTCACCAGGGGGCAGCCAGCCCCAGCATTTT. Amino acid sequence: CASSPGGSQPQHF.

The J gene is TRBJ1-3, the V gene TRBV19, with unresolved D. Germline CDR1 LNHDA, CDR2 SQIVND (reference sequence). V lost 8 bases to trimming and J lost 0 bases, with 11 bases between them. The CDR3 length is 14 residues. CDR3 nucleotide sequence: TGTGCCAGTCGGGATCCGAGCTCTGGAAACACCATATATTTT. Protein product: CASRDPSSGNTIYF.

This chain connects TRBV10-3 to TRBJ1-5; 7 bases agree with TRBD1. This CDR3 is 16 amino acids long. Germline-derived CDR1 and CDR2 are ENHRY and SYGVKD. Trimming at V came to 4 bases and at J to 0 bases, leaving 6 bases not matched to a gene. The CDR3 reads CAISGGQIGSNQPQHF. The CDR3 nucleotides are TGTGCCATCAGTGGGGGACAGATCGGTAGCAATCAGCCCCAGCATTTT.

J is TRBJ2-3 and V is TRBV29-1; the match to TRBD2 covers 9 bases. The length of the CDR3 is 14 residues. Germline V gene data show CDR1 as SQVTM and CDR2 as ANQGSEA. The trim removed 5 bases at V and 1 base at J, leaving 4 bases unmatched. CDR3: CSVSGRIGTDTQYF. CDR3 DNA: TGCAGCGTTAGCGGGAGGATCGGCACAGATACGCAGTATTTT.

The rearrangement links TRBV11-2 to TRBJ2-1; D unclear. Germline CDR1 is SGHAT and CDR2 is FQNNGV. V shed 5 bases and J shed 3 bases, with 5 bases lying between them. The CDR3 runs 12 residues. The CDR3 protein is CASSRSYNEQFF. The DNA of the CDR3 is TGTGCCAGCAGCCGGAGCTACAATGAGCAGTTCTTC.